The 23 T cell receptor beta chains reported below all come from one sample, sequenced in a study of vaccination effects on CD4 cells after COVID-19. Profiling relied on immunoSEQ multiplex PCR, and the TCRdb table lists in-frame clones only, not all of them. The profile shows 20,000 to 30,000 clones, almost 70% of them singletons. Antigen specificity for these receptors is unknown. Viral peptide pool expansion of antigen-specific CD4+ T cells preceded sequencing in the ViraFEST assay. Upon completion of around 9 days in culture, CD4+ T cells were isolated. Participants each got two BNT162b2 or mRNA-1273 vaccine doses. The source material was CD4+ T cells from PBMCs cultured with SARS-CoV-2 spike peptides, sampled after COVID-19 vaccination. The receptor source for this set is a human donor who received a COVID-19 vaccine.

The V and J genes are TRBV6-5 and TRBJ2-5; D unclear. This CDR3 has 15 amino acids. Germline CDR1 MNHEY, CDR2 SVGAGI. Trimming took 5 bases from V and 3 from J, leaving 16 bases between them. For the CDR3, the DNA is TGTGCCAGCAGTCCAAACAGATGGGAAAAAGAGACCCAGTACTTC. It translates to CASSPNRWEKETQYF.

The count of this clone is one. The chain employs TRBV7-9 and TRBJ2-1, with 14 bases aligning to TRBD2. Trimming took 11 bases from V and 7 from J; bases not matched to a gene: 22. Germline values: CDR1 SEHNR, CDR2 FQNEAQ (reference sequence). The CDR3 totals 19 residues. The CDR3 is CAAKERAGTSGRGGNEQFF. The DNA for the CDR3 is TGTGCCGCCAAGGAAAGGGCCGGGACTAGCGGGAGAGGCGGGAATGAGCAGTTCTTC.

The CDR3 region has the DNA TGTGCCAGCAGCCCGTCGGGTCAGTACTATAGCAATCAGCCCCAGCATTTT. Amino acids: CASSPSGQYYSNQPQHF. The rearrangement uses TRBV5-6 and TRBJ1-5; D not certain. Trimming stripped 4 bases from V and 0 bases from J, with 17 bases between. The length of the CDR3 is 17 residues. The germline V gene has CDR1 SGHDT and CDR2 YYEEEE.

The V gene is TRBV27, the J gene TRBJ1-3; D might be TRBD1 (5 bases). Germline CDR1 is MNHEY and CDR2 is SMNVEV (reference sequence). The V and J ends lost 11 bases and 2 bases respectively, with 22 bases between them. The CDR3 has 16 amino acids. CDR3 loop: CAGQGRPLRTGNTIYF. The CDR3 nucleotides are TGTGCCGGCCAGGGACGGCCCCTACGAACTGGAAACACCATATATTTT.

The chain uses TRBV25-1 and TRBJ2-1; D remains ambiguous. CDR3 length: 11 amino acids. Per the germline V gene, CDR1 is MGHDK and CDR2 is SYGVNS. Between the trimmed V and J ends, which lost 4 bases and 9 bases, there was a span of 7 bases. CDR3: CASSAHLEQFF. The CDR3 DNA reads as TGTGCCAGCAGTGCGCACCTTGAGCAGTTCTTC.

The V gene is TRBV6-5, the J gene TRBJ2-3, with D tentatively TRBD2 (5 bases). V gave up 3 bases and J gave up 4 bases, with 11 bases separating them. Germline CDR1 MNHEY, CDR2 SVGAGI. The CDR3 spans 14 residues. The CDR3 spells CASSYSSRADTQYF. CDR3 sequence (DNA): TGTGCCAGCAGTTATAGCTCGAGGGCAGATACGCAGTATTTT.

The chain combines TRBV10-3 with TRBJ2-2; 7 bases are a match to TRBD1. V dropped 6 bases and J dropped 2; count of bases not matched to a gene: 6. This CDR3 contains 15 residues. CDR1 is ENHRY, CDR2 SYGVKD, per germline. Written as DNA, the CDR3 is TGTGCCATCAGATCCGGGACAGTAAACACCGGGGAGCTGTTTTTT. Translated, it gives CAIRSGTVNTGELFF.

This chain uses TRBV5-1 with TRBJ1-3; D is possibly TRBD1 (5 bases). The CDR3 contains 17 residues. In germline, CDR1 is SGHRS, CDR2 YFSETQ. Trimming pared 1 base from V and 3 bases from J, leaving 17 bases between. For the CDR3, the DNA is TGCGCCAGCAGCTTGTCCTCGGTAGGGGCTGGTGGAAACACCATATATTTT. Translating gives CASSLSSVGAGGNTIYF.

The chain joins TRBV6-5 to TRBJ2-3; D might be TRBD2 (7 bases). CDR1 and CDR2 (germline): MNHEY, SVGAGI. V was cut by 6 bases and J by 2 bases, with 12 bases left in between. The CDR3 runs 14 residues. The chain's CDR3 is CASRGGPITDTQYF. The DNA of the CDR3 is TGTGCCAGCAGGGGGGGGCCTATCACAGATACGCAGTATTTT.

The chain combines TRBV3-1 (or the pseudogene TRBV3-2) with TRBJ2-7; maybe TRBD1 (6 bases). V was clipped by 2 bases and J by 2 bases, with 10 bases between them. The germline V gene has CDR1 LGHDT and CDR2 YNNKEL (reference sequence). This CDR3 is 14 amino acids long. CDR3: CASSQTDRTYEQYF. The CDR3 DNA is TGTGCCAGCAGCCAAACTGACAGGACCTACGAGCAGTACTTC.

This chain joins TRBV4-1 and TRBJ2-7; D perhaps matches TRBD1 (6 bases). The V and J ends lost 0 bases and 0 bases respectively, with 9 bases between them. CDR3 length: 15 amino acids. CDR1 is MGHRA, CDR2 YSYEKL, per germline. The CDR3 region is CASSQEGHPSYEQYF. The CDR3 coding sequence is TGCGCCAGCAGCCAAGAGGGACATCCCTCCTACGAGCAGTACTTC.

This chain joins TRBV19 and TRBJ1-1; D is uncertain. This CDR3 has 13 residues. Germline CDR1 LNHDA, CDR2 SQIVND (reference sequence). The ends were cut back, 5 bases at V and 8 bases at J, with 15 bases in the middle. The CDR3, as DNA: TGTGCCAGTAGTCCCCGGCCCTGGGCGGAAGCTTTCTTT. It specifies CASSPRPWAEAFF.

The chain has TRBV5-1 and TRBJ2-5; D may be TRBD2 (6 bases). This CDR3 has 16 amino acids. V was pared by 0 bases and J by 3 bases, with 15 bases between. The germline V gene encodes CDR1 SGHRS and CDR2 YFSETQ. The CDR3 protein is CASSLAFSTGEETQYF. CDR3 sequence (DNA): TGCGCCAGCAGCTTGGCCTTTAGTACGGGGGAAGAGACCCAGTACTTC. Full variable domain (remainder filled in from reference TRBV5-1 and TRBJ2-5): KAGVTQTPRYLIKTRGQQVTLSCSPISGHRSVSWYQQTPGQGLQFLFEYFSETQRNKGNFPGRFSGRQFSNSRSEMNVSTLELGDSALYLCASSLAFSTGEETQYFGPGTRLLVL.

Only a few counts were recorded for this clone. The gene calls are TRBV19 and TRBJ2-7; 12 bases align to TRBD2. J was trimmed by 1 base and V by 3 bases; bases with no gene match: 4. Germline V gives CDR1 LNHDA, CDR2 SQIVND (reference sequence). This CDR3 spans 16 amino acids. The CDR3 DNA reads as TGTGCCAGTAGTATCGGACTAGCGGGATTGTCCTACGAGCAGTACTTC. It is translated as CASSIGLAGLSYEQYF.

The V call is TRBV19, the J call TRBJ2-7, with 10 bases lining up with TRBD1. The CDR3 extends over 14 amino acids. V lost 5 bases to trimming and J lost 5 bases; unmatched junction nucleotides: 6. The germline V gene has CDR1 LNHDA and CDR2 SQIVND (reference sequence). The CDR3 DNA reads as TGTGCCAGTAGTTTAGGACAGGGGGTCCACGAGCAGTACTTC. Its protein is CASSLGQGVHEQYF.

The chain employs TRBV19 and TRBJ2-3, with D possibly being TRBD2 (5 bases). The CDR3 is 15 residues long. Germline assignment: CDR1 LNHDA and CDR2 SQIVND (reference sequence). V gave up 3 bases and J gave up 1 base, with 11 bases separating them. The DNA of the CDR3 is TGTGCCAGTAGTATGGAACTAGTTCGCACAGATACGCAGTATTTT. Amino acid sequence: CASSMELVRTDTQYF.

The chain carries TRBV7-9 and TRBJ2-1; possible D gene TRBD2, 5 bases. The CDR3 is 14 amino acids. Trimming took 1 base from V and 9 from J, leaving 13 bases between them. Germline values: CDR1 SEHNR, CDR2 FQNEAQ (reference sequence). The CDR3 DNA follows: TGTGCCAGCAGCTTAGGCAGCGGTAATGGTGAGCAGTTCTTC. It codes for CASSLGSGNGEQFF. Variable domain in full (rest from reference TRBV7-9 and TRBJ2-1): DTGVSQNPRHKITKRGQNVTFRCDPISEHNRLYWYRQTLGQGPEFLTYFQNEAQLEKSRLLSDRFSAERPKGSFSTLEIQRTEQGDSAMYLCASSLGSGNGEQFFGPGTRLTVL.

This clone came up a few times. The J gene is TRBJ1-2, the V gene TRBV18; weak D call: TRBD1 (6 bases). The germline V gene encodes CDR1 KGHSH and CDR2 LQKENI. The CDR3 consists of 15 residues. V lost 3 bases and J 3 bases, leaving 14 bases between the germline ends. The CDR3 DNA reads as TGTGCCAGCTCACCCTCAACAGGGTTGGACTATGGCTACACCTTC. Protein sequence: CASSPSTGLDYGYTF.

The chain recombines TRBV27 with TRBJ2-7; the D call may be TRBD1 or TRBD2 (5 bases each). Trimming cost V 0 bases and J 6 bases, with 18 bases left between them. Germline V gene sequence: CDR1 MNHEY, CDR2 SMNVEV (reference sequence). There are 16 residues in the CDR3. This CDR3 is CASSLSMGTPSGEQYF. The DNA for the CDR3 is TGTGCCAGCAGTTTATCGATGGGGACCCCGTCGGGCGAGCAGTACTTC.

V and J are TRBV28 and TRBJ2-1; D is ambiguous. The CDR3 sequence is 12 residues long. The V end lost 1 base, the J end lost 4 bases, and 2 bases lay between the germline ends. In germline, CDR1 is MDHEN, CDR2 SYDVKM. The CDR3 DNA follows: TGTGCCAGCAGTTTATTATACAATGAGCAGTTCTTC. It encodes CASSLLYNEQFF. Full variable domain (remainder filled in from reference TRBV28 and TRBJ2-1): DVKVTQSSRYLVKRTGEKVFLECVQDMDHENMFWYRQDPGLGLRLIYFSYDVKMKEKGDIPEGYSVSREKKERFSLILESASTNQTSMYLCASSLLYNEQFFGPGTRLTVL.

The CDR3 spells CASSLAQGDNYGYTF. Here the CDR3 DNA reads TGTGCCAGCAGCTTAGCTCAGGGGGACAACTATGGCTACACCTTC. The chain links TRBV7-9 to TRBJ1-2; 7 bases fit TRBD1. The CDR3 is made up of 15 amino acids. The germline CDR1 and CDR2 sequences are SEHNR and FQNEAQ (reference sequence). Losses at the gene ends were 0 bases for V and 2 bases for J; bases not matched to a gene: 3.

The CDR3 DNA reads TGCGCCAGCAGCTTCTATACTAGCGGGGTTACCACAGATACGCAGTATTTT. Translating it yields CASSFYTSGVTTDTQYF. The V gene is TRBV5-1, the J gene TRBJ2-3; 10 positions agree with TRBD2. The CDR3 extends over 17 amino acids. The germline V gene encodes CDR1 SGHRS and CDR2 YFSETQ. After removal of 2 bases from V and 2 bases from J, the junction contained 8 bases not matched to a gene.

This chain uses TRBV9 with TRBJ1-3; D remains ambiguous. The CDR3 consists of 13 residues. Trimming cost V 3 bases and J 3 bases, with 7 bases left between them. The germline CDR1 and CDR2 sequences are SGDLS and YYNGEE. Here the CDR3 reads CASSDHLGNTIYF. CDR3 in DNA: TGTGCCAGCAGCGACCATCTTGGAAACACCATATATTTT.